This TCR beta chain is from a study of vaccination effects on CD4 cells after COVID-19. On this clone: The target antigen is unknown.

Antigen-specific CD4+ T cells were expanded with viral peptide pools in the ViraFEST assay before sequencing. Cells that had been cultured for 10 days were the source of isolated CD4+ T cells. The healthy vaccine recipients, who had no prior SARS-CoV-2 infection, showed negative nucleocapsid antibodies. Around 2.2 million PBMC per well received 9 to 10 IU/ml IL-2 and approximately 10 ug/ml peptides in culture. Between the trimmed V and J ends, which lost 1 base and 4 bases, there was a span of 11 bases. CDR1 and CDR2 from the germline V gene are LNHDA and SQIVND (reference sequence). The CDR3 consists of 15 residues. Profiled with immunoSEQ multiplex PCR; TCRdb holds only in-frame clones, not every one. The table has under 80,000 clones, 78% seen once.

The receptor comes from a human donor who received a COVID-19 vaccine. The specimen was CD4+ T cells from PBMCs cultured with SARS-CoV-2 spike peptides, collected before COVID-19 vaccination. J is TRBJ1-5 and V is TRBV19, with D tentatively TRBD1 (5 bases). The CDR3 loop is CASSIGGFGNQPQHF. In nucleotides, the CDR3 is TGTGCCAGTAGTATAGGGGGGTTTGGAAATCAGCCCCAGCATTTT.